Following are 8 T cell receptor beta chains from one sample sequenced in a study of T cells of healthy individuals. TCRdb reanalysed the 5' RACE reads using MiXCR and keeps one entry per CDR3 protein. This sample has some 85,000 distinct CDR3 sequences; about 5% occur once, and the top ten carry roughly 7.5%. These receptor sequences come from a female donor in good health.

J is TRBJ2-7 and V is TRBV30; D remains unclear. Germline loops: CDR1 GTSNPN, CDR2 SVGIG (reference sequence). V was cut by 3 bases and J by 1 base, with 10 bases left in between. The CDR3 loop spans 13 amino acids. The CDR3 reads CAWSQVDSYEQYF. In DNA form, the CDR3 reads TGTGCCTGGAGCCAGGTAGATTCCTACGAGCAGTACTTC.

This clonotype showed up many times. The V gene is TRBV11-2, the J gene TRBJ2-1; D remains ambiguous. Germline lookup yields CDR1 SGHAT and CDR2 FQNNGV. Trimming stripped 1 base from V and 10 bases from J, with 11 bases between. The CDR3 totals 13 residues. CDR3: CASSLGVQWEQFF. The CDR3 coding sequence is TGTGCCAGCAGCTTAGGAGTCCAATGGGAGCAGTTCTTC.

The chain recombines TRBV20-1 with TRBJ1-5; the match to TRBD1 covers 9 bases. This CDR3 region has 14 residues. The germline CDR1 and CDR2 sequences are DFQATT and SNEGSKA (reference sequence). J gave up 4 bases and V 0 bases, and 1 base lay outside the gene matches. The CDR3 reads CSAREGTGNQPQHF. In DNA form, the CDR3 reads TGCAGTGCTAGAGAAGGGACAGGGAATCAGCCCCAGCATTTT.

This clonotype was observed a handful of times. This chain uses TRBV27 with TRBJ2-7, with 7 bases aligning to TRBD2. Trimming cost V 0 bases and J 2 bases; bases outside gene matches: 7. The CDR3 runs 16 residues. Germline V lookup: CDR1 MNHEY, CDR2 SMNVEV (reference sequence). The CDR3 here is CASSLSTGGPTYEQYF. The CDR3 nucleotides are TGTGCCAGCAGTTTATCGACGGGAGGCCCTACCTACGAGCAGTACTTC.

At least ten counts were recorded for this clonotype. The V call is TRBV28, the J call TRBJ1-4; D ambiguous. Germline V gene lookup returns CDR1 MDHEN and CDR2 SYDVKM. V was shortened by 3 bases and J by 9 bases, with 17 bases between the two germline ends. This CDR3 comprises 15 residues. As DNA, the CDR3 is TGTGCCAGCAGTTTTACATTGCGGGGTCTTCAAAAACTGTTTTTT. Protein sequence: CASSFTLRGLQKLFF.

This clonotype has at least ten counts. V is TRBV20-1 and J is TRBJ2-7, with a weak D call TRBD2 (6 bases). Germline lookup yields CDR1 DFQATT and CDR2 SNEGSKA (reference sequence). V dropped 1 base and J dropped 6 bases, with 13 bases sitting between them. This CDR3 spans 13 amino acids. The DNA for the CDR3 is TGCAGTGCTAGAGTCCGGGACTCTACCGAGCAGTACTTC. Protein: CSARVRDSTEQYF.

Worth noting for this clonotype: The junction and the germline gene differ at one end; a read error may be behind it. The chain employs TRBV5-1 and TRBJ2-1; D call uncertain. CDR3 size: 15 residues. Germline CDR1 SGHRS, CDR2 YFSETQ. CDR3 in DNA: TGCGGCAGCAGCTTGGCTGGTGGAAATTACAATGAGCAGTTCTTC. Translation gives CGSSLAGGNYNEQFF.

This clonotype was counted ten times or more. J is TRBJ2-1 and V is TRBV12-3 or TRBV12-4; 9 positions agree with TRBD2. The CDR3 spans 15 residues. Germline trimming cut 3 bases from V and 1 base from J; bases unmatched to any gene: 1. The CDR3 region has the DNA TGTGCCAGCAGTTTCGGACTAGCGTCCTACAATGAGCAGTTCTTC. Its translation: CASSFGLASYNEQFF.